Below, 29 T cell receptor beta chains from the same sample are listed, as sequenced in a study of CD8 T cells in ankylosing spondylitis. TCRdb itself ran the 5' RACE reads through MiXCR, one entry per CDR3 protein. The table lists just over 300,000 distinct CDR3 sequences, under 25% of them singletons. What was sequenced was blood, either unsorted or a sorted T cell fraction (not recorded which). These receptors all stem from a female donor with ankylosing spondylitis or in good health (not recorded which).

This clonotype has a count of ten or more. CDR3 bases: TGTGCCAGCAGCTTGGTGACAGGGGATTACAATGAGCAGTTCTTC. Translating gives CASSLVTGDYNEQFF. This sequence joins TRBV5-6 and TRBJ2-1, with TRBD1 identical over 8 bases. Trimming took 0 bases from V and 4 from J; bases not matched to a gene: 3. This CDR3 spans 15 amino acids. Germline V gene sequence: CDR1 SGHDT, CDR2 YYEEEE.

This clonotype was seen a few times. V is TRBV5-6 and J is TRBJ2-1; D ambiguous. The CDR3 spans 11 residues. Germline CDR1 reads SGHDT; CDR2 reads YYEEEE. Trimming cost V 7 bases and J 7 bases, with 9 bases left between them. CDR3 amino acids: CASQVLNEQFF. CDR3 DNA sequence: TGTGCCAGCCAGGTTTTGAATGAGCAGTTCTTC.

This clonotype was seen at least ten times. This chain uses TRBV25-1 with TRBJ2-3; weak D call: TRBD2 (5 bases). Germline V gene sequence: CDR1 MGHDK, CDR2 SYGVNS. Trimming removed 6 bases from V and 0 bases from J, with 16 bases in between. This CDR3 comprises 16 residues. The DNA for the CDR3 is TGTGCCAGCAGGCCCGGGGAAATTCCTAGCACAGATACGCAGTATTTT. Translation gives CASRPGEIPSTDTQYF.

In this sample, this clonotype turned up a few times. The chain carries TRBV10-3 and TRBJ2-5, with TRBD2 as a possible D gene (6 bases). Germline CDR1 ENHRY, CDR2 SYGVKD. The CDR3 totals 16 residues. Trimming left V 5 bases short and J 0 bases short, with 16 bases between. The CDR3 DNA sequence: TGTGCCATCAGTCTAGGAGGTCGGGGGAACCAAGAGACCCAGTACTTC. This codes for CAISLGGRGNQETQYF.

There are a few counts of this clonotype. The chain combines TRBV7-9 with TRBJ1-2; 8 bases fit TRBD1. This CDR3 is built from 15 residues. The germline V gene encodes CDR1 SEHNR and CDR2 FQNEAQ (reference sequence). J lost 4 bases, V lost 4 bases, and 8 bases had no gene match. The CDR3, as DNA: TGTGCCAGCAGCTCACCGGGACAGGAATTCTATGGCTACACCTTC. As protein: CASSSPGQEFYGYTF.

On this clonotype: A much larger clone sits a single nucleotide away, making a read error possible. The rearrangement uses TRBV5-1 and TRBJ2-7; no clear D. Germline V gene data show CDR1 as SGHRS and CDR2 as YFSETQ. V shed 0 bases and J shed 3 bases, with 10 bases lying between them. This CDR3 is 14 amino acids long. Here the CDR3 DNA reads TGCGCCAGCAGCTTGGCTGTTACAGACTACGAGCAGTACTTC. Translated: CASSLAVTDYEQYF.

This clonotype came up many times. The chain joins TRBV12-3 or TRBV12-4 to TRBJ2-7; TRBD2 aligns across 7 bases. J was trimmed by 5 bases and V by 6 bases; bases with no gene match: 4. The CDR3 has 12 residues. The CDR3, as DNA: TGTGCCAGCAGCCAAACTAGCGACGAGCAGTACTTC. Translated: CASSQTSDEQYF.

This clonotype was seen ten or more times. The chain has TRBV6-5 and TRBJ2-1, with D tentatively TRBD2 (5 bases). The CDR3 consists of 14 residues. V lost 0 bases and J 6 bases, leaving 9 bases between the germline ends. The germline gives CDR1 MNHEY, CDR2 SVGAGI. CDR3 sequence: CASSYSKRLNEQFF. CDR3 DNA: TGTGCCAGCAGTTACTCGAAGCGGCTCAATGAGCAGTTCTTC.

CDR3 DNA sequence: TGTGCCAGCAGCCTGGGGGCAGGAGAGAACACTGAAGCTTTCTTT. As protein: CASSLGAGENTEAFF. This chain uses TRBV7-3 with TRBJ1-1, with D perhaps matching TRBD1 (6 bases). Germline CDR1 and CDR2: SGHTA and FQGTGA. Trimming removed 5 bases from V and 1 base from J, with 14 bases in between. This CDR3 is built from 15 residues. The variable domain in full, completed from reference TRBV7-3 and TRBJ1-1, reads GAGVSQTPSNKVTEKGKYVELRCDPISGHTALYWYRQSLGQGPEFLIYFQGTGAADDSGLPNDRFFAVRPEGSVSTLKIQRTERGDSAVYLCASSLGAGENTEAFFGQGTRLTVV.

This clonotype was observed a few times. The chain uses TRBV10-3 and TRBJ1-2; 8 bases match TRBD1. Germline trimming cut 5 bases from V and 5 bases from J; bases unmatched to any gene: 4. The CDR3 spans 13 residues. Per the germline V gene, CDR1 is ENHRY and CDR2 is SYGVKD. CDR3: CAISPGQEYGYTF. CDR3 bases: TGTGCCATCAGTCCGGGACAGGAATATGGCTACACCTTC.

This clonotype was recorded many times. The V and J genes are TRBV12-3 or TRBV12-4 and TRBJ2-3, with 10 bases that match TRBD2. This CDR3 spans 15 amino acids. The trim removed 8 bases at V and 4 bases at J, leaving 9 bases unmatched. CDR3 DNA: TGTGCCAGCCTAGGGCCTAGCGGGAGTCCAGATACGCAGTATTTT. It yields the protein CASLGPSGSPDTQYF.

V usage is TRBV20-1 and J usage is TRBJ2-7; D may correspond to TRBD1 or TRBD2 (5 bases each). The CDR3 contains 14 residues. Trimming cost V 4 bases and J 2 bases, with 15 bases left between them. Germline V lookup: CDR1 DFQATT, CDR2 SNEGSKA (reference sequence). CDR3 residues: CSANKGRQPYEQYF. The DNA of the CDR3 is TGCAGTGCTAACAAGGGACGGCAGCCCTACGAGCAGTACTTC.

This clonotype was recorded many times. The CDR3 loop reads CASSLGLPGTGELFF. For the CDR3, the DNA is TGTGCCAGCAGCCTCGGACTACCGGGCACCGGGGAGCTGTTTTTT. The chain uses TRBV3-1 and TRBJ2-2, with D tentatively TRBD2 (6 bases). Germline CDR1 reads LGHDT; CDR2 reads YNNKEL (reference sequence). Trimming shortened V by 4 bases and J by 4 bases, and 13 bases separated the two germline ends. The CDR3 spans 15 residues.

This chain links TRBV7-2 with TRBJ2-1; the D is unclear. The germline V gene encodes CDR1 SGHTA and CDR2 FQGNSA. CDR3 length equals 15 residues. V gave up 5 bases and J gave up 8 bases, with 19 bases separating them. The CDR3, as DNA: TGTGCCAGCAGCCCCTGGTGGTCCGGCGGCTATGAGCAGTTCTTC. Amino acid sequence: CASSPWWSGGYEQFF.

V is TRBV20-1 and J is TRBJ2-5; D may be TRBD1 or TRBD2 (6 bases each). The CDR3 is made up of 15 amino acids. CDR1 and CDR2 (germline): DFQATT, SNEGSKA (reference sequence). Trimming pared 1 base from V and 4 bases from J, leaving 16 bases between. CDR3 nucleotide sequence: TGCAGTGCTAGAGGAGGGGGGTGGGGGACAGAGACCCAGTACTTC. It yields the protein CSARGGGWGTETQYF.

The chain joins TRBV12-3 or TRBV12-4 to TRBJ1-1, with a tentative D call TRBD1 (5 bases). V was shortened by 2 bases and J by 4 bases, with 14 bases between the two germline ends. This CDR3 has 15 amino acids. In nucleotides, the CDR3 is TGTGCCAGCAGTTTAATTGGGGGAGTGGGCACTGAAGCTTTCTTT. The encoded protein is CASSLIGGVGTEAFF.

V usage is TRBV21-1 and J usage is TRBJ2-3; TRBD1 is taken as the D call from the table, unchecked against the DNA. TRBV21-1 has pseudogene status. This CDR3 spans 14 amino acids. The CDR3 DNA is TGTGCCAGCAGCCGGACGGGGGTGGAAGATACGCAGTATTTT. Translation gives CASSRTGVEDTQYF.

This clonotype was observed a handful of times. This sequence joins TRBV20-1 and TRBJ2-1; TRBD2 matches 12 bases. Per germline, CDR1 DFQATT and CDR2 SNEGSKA (reference sequence). This CDR3 has 20 amino acids. V shed 3 bases and J 0 bases; nucleotides not matched to a gene: 15. CDR3 sequence (DNA): TGCAGTGCTAGGGAACTAGCGGGAGGTTCGCACCTTAGCTCCTACAATGAGCAGTTCTTC. This gives the protein CSARELAGGSHLSSYNEQFF.

In this sample, this clonotype turned up a few times. The genes are TRBV7-8 and TRBJ2-1; 9 nucleotides agree with TRBD2. CDR1 and CDR2 (germline): SGHVS, FQNEAQ. Unmatched junction bases numbered 11, after V lost 5 bases and J lost 6 bases. The CDR3 length is 16 residues. Here the CDR3 DNA reads TGTGCCAGCAGCCGCGGGAGGGCCCTCCCGGGCAATGAGCAGTTCTTC. Translating gives CASSRGRALPGNEQFF.

There are a few counts of this clonotype. V usage is TRBV20-1 and J usage is TRBJ1-1; D call uncertain. The length of the CDR3 is 12 residues. Germline V lookup: CDR1 DFQATT, CDR2 SNEGSKA (reference sequence). Trimming cost V 3 bases and J 4 bases, with 9 bases left between them. The DNA of the CDR3 is TGCAGTGCTAGCCGTAGGGCCACTGAAGCTTTCTTT. As protein: CSASRRATEAFF.

This clonotype has only a few counts. V usage is TRBV6-6 and J usage is TRBJ1-1, with D uncertain. The CDR3 sequence is 14 residues long. V was cut by 4 bases and J by 0 bases, with 9 bases left in between. Germline V gene data show CDR1 as MNHNY and CDR2 as SVGAGI (reference sequence). The CDR3 is CASSSLSVNTEAFF. The CDR3 DNA reads TGTGCCAGCAGTTCCCTTTCGGTGAACACTGAAGCTTTCTTT.

This clonotype was seen ten or more times. This chain links TRBV5-1 with TRBJ1-1; no definite D call. CDR3 length equals 14 residues. Germline CDR1 and CDR2: SGHRS and YFSETQ. The V end lost 0 bases, the J end lost 7 bases, and 13 bases lay between the germline ends. DNA of the CDR3: TGCGCCAGCAGCTTGGGAGTTGTCGGGAATGAAGCTTTCTTT. Amino acids: CASSLGVVGNEAFF.

The V call is TRBV29-1, the J call TRBJ2-2; 9 bases match TRBD2. J lost 6 bases, V lost 4 bases, and 9 bases had no gene match. CDR1 and CDR2 (germline): SQVTM, ANQGSEA. The CDR3 length is 15 residues. CDR3 residues: CSVAKAGGSSGELFF. CDR3 DNA: TGCAGCGTTGCGAAAGCGGGAGGTAGCTCCGGGGAGCTGTTTTTT.

Only a few counts were recorded for this clonotype. The chain uses TRBV5-1 and TRBJ2-3; no reliable D call. This CDR3 region has 16 residues. Germline V CDR1 and CDR2: SGHRS, YFSETQ. The germline V and J ends were trimmed by 4 bases and 1 base, with 16 bases remaining between them. In nucleotides, the CDR3 is TGCGCCAGCAGCCCTGGACGGTCGTGGGGCACAGATACGCAGTATTTT. Translated: CASSPGRSWGTDTQYF.

The J gene is TRBJ2-7, the V gene TRBV12-3 or TRBV12-4, with D tentatively TRBD2 (6 bases). The CDR3 runs 13 residues. V was trimmed by 3 bases and J by 6 bases, leaving 12 bases between them. CDR3 residues: CASSFGGEGEQYF. CDR3 coding DNA: TGTGCCAGCAGTTTCGGGGGTGAGGGCGAGCAGTACTTC.

The chain uses TRBV29-1 and TRBJ2-3; 10 nucleotides match TRBD2. Germline loops: CDR1 SQVTM, CDR2 ANQGSEA. V shed 4 bases and J 2 bases; nucleotides not matched to a gene: 6. The CDR3 has 15 amino acids. The CDR3 DNA is TGCAGCGTTGGGGGACTAGCGCGAATCACAGATACGCAGTATTTT. Protein sequence: CSVGGLARITDTQYF.

This clonotype was detected many times. This chain uses TRBV12-3 or TRBV12-4 with TRBJ1-6; D is ambiguous. The CDR3 runs 13 residues. The V end was cut by 1 base, the J end by 10 bases, with 8 bases between. As DNA, the CDR3 is TGTGCCAGCAGTTTAGATGAAGGCTCACCCCTCCACTTT. The encoded protein is CASSLDEGSPLHF.

J is TRBJ2-7 and V is TRBV4-3; possible D gene TRBD2, 6 bases. The CDR3 loop spans 16 amino acids. Between the trimmed V and J ends, which lost 3 bases and 3 bases, there was a span of 18 bases. From germline, CDR1 is LGHNA and CDR2 YSLEER. CDR3 coding DNA: TGCGCCAGCAGCCAGTCCTTAGCGGACGATGTCTACGAGCAGTACTTC. Amino acids: CASSQSLADDVYEQYF.

The CDR3 nucleotides are TGTGCCAGCAGCATAACCGGGACAGGCAGCTACGAGCAGTACTTC. This translates into CASSITGTGSYEQYF. The chain employs TRBV11-2 and TRBJ2-7; 8 nucleotides line up with TRBD1. The CDR3 spans 15 residues. The germline V gene has CDR1 SGHAT and CDR2 FQNNGV. The V segment lost 5 bases and the J segment 3 bases; nucleotides outside the gene matches: 9.